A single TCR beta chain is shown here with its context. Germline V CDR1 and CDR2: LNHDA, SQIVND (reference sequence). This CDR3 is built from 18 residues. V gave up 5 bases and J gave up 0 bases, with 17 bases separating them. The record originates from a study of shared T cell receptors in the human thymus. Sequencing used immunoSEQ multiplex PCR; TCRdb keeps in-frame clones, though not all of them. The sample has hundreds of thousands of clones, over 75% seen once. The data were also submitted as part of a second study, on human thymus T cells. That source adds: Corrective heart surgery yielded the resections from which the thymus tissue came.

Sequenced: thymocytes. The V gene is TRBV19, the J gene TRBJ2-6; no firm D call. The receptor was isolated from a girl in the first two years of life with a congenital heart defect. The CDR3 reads CASSHRSNACSGANVLTF. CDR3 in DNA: TGTGCCAGTAGTCACCGGTCAAATGCTTGCTCTGGGGCCAACGTCCTGACTTTC. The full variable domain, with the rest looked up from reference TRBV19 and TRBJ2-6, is DGGITQSPKYLFRKEGQNVTLSCEQNLNHDAMYWYRQDPGQGLRLIYYSQIVNDFQKGDIAEGYSVSREKKESFPLTVTSAQKNPTAFYLCASSHRSNACSGANVLTFGAGSRLTVL.